This T cell receptor (beta chain) originates from a study of blood T cell repertoires in COVID-19. For the study at large: The cDNA or gDNA used as material had been derived from T cells, B-cell-depleted T cells, or PBMCs.

Assignment of participants to cohorts was predicated upon participant-reported clinical history. Within the 2 weeks before study entry, each person in the exposed group met a COVID-19 case. The repertoire was sequenced with immunoSEQ multiplex PCR; TCRdb's copy has only in-frame clones and lacks some. The table includes 280,000 or so clones, 85% to 90% detected once. This CDR3 region has 16 residues. Germline V gene lookup returns CDR1 MGHRA and CDR2 YSYEKL. V lost 0 bases and J 2 bases, leaving 13 bases between the germline ends. The chain couples TRBV4-1 to TRBJ2-5; D perhaps matches TRBD2 (6 bases). The sequenced material came from PBMCs or T cells enriched from blood (not recorded which). The clonotype comes from a woman between 45 and 60 years old who had been exposed to COVID-19. For the CDR3, the DNA is TGCGCCAGCAGCCAAGAGGGCCCTGGGAGGCAAGAGACCCAGTACTTC. Its translation: CASSQEGPGRQETQYF.